The sequence of this T cell receptor beta chain was determined in a study of T cell changes during pregnancy in multiple sclerosis. Method: immunoSEQ multiplex PCR; TCRdb's copy keeps in-frame clones and lacks some. The sample includes about 110,000 clones, about 90% of them seen just once. The CDR3 extends over 16 amino acids. V shed 4 bases, J shed 1 base, and the junction held 9 bases outside the gene matches. Germline V CDR1 and CDR2: SGHNT, YENEEA. This rearrangement joins TRBV11-3 to TRBJ1-1, with TRBD1 matching 7 bases. The sequences come from peripheral blood, collected before pregnancy. This receptor was taken from a female donor with multiple sclerosis, enrolled in a pregnancy study. The CDR3 is CASSWGHRGANTEAFF. CDR3 nucleotides: TGTGCCAGCAGCTGGGGGCACAGGGGCGCGAACACTGAAGCTTTCTTT.